The 2 T cell receptor beta chains listed next were all sequenced from one sample in a study of regulatory T cells in long-lasting Graves disease. The sample's time point: persistent/refractory GD, antithyroid drugs over 5 years with positive TRAb. Researchers made the TCR library from RNA that was extracted from PBMCs. Arm-PCR of CDR3 regions and iRepertoire HTBI primers were used to build TCR beta libraries. TCRdb reprocessed the multiplex PCR reads with MiXCR, giving one entry per CDR3 protein. The sample lists around 400,000 distinct CDR3 sequences; roughly 24% were seen once. Sequenced here: peripheral blood mononuclear cells (PBMCs), sampled when the disease was refractory, from a patient treated with antithyroid drugs. These receptors all stem from a woman aged 40 to 55 with Graves disease.

The rearrangement uses TRBV10-2 and TRBJ2-3, with D perhaps TRBD2 (5 bases). Germline V gene data show CDR1 as WSHSY and CDR2 as SAAADI. The CDR3 extends over 11 amino acids. Between the trimmed V and J ends, which lost 8 bases and 6 bases, there was a span of 9 bases. The CDR3 sequence is CASGSADTQYF. CDR3 coding DNA: TGCGCCAGCGGTAGCGCGGATACGCAGTATTTT.

Worth noting for this clonotype: This may stem from a read error, because a much larger clone lies one nucleotide away. The J gene is TRBJ2-3, the V gene TRBV24-1; D gene ambiguous. Germline CDR1 is KGHDR and CDR2 is SFDVKD. The CDR3 runs to 14 residues. The CDR3 nucleotides are TGTGCCACCAGTCCCCGTGATAGAAGAGATATGCAGTATTTT. As protein: CATSPRDRRDMQYF.